The entry that follows covers one T cell receptor beta chain sequence. Its cognate antigen is unknown. The data were taken from a study of beta chain features in type 1 diabetes. On the study more broadly: Age, gender and cell yields were similar between patients and healthy donors.

The CDR3 consists of 13 residues. Germline V CDR1 and CDR2: SGHRS, YFSETQ. V lost 0 bases, J lost 9 bases, and 7 bases lay in between. Study-level results: Shortening that was moderate but significant affected the TCRB CDR3s of Type 1 diabetes patients in all four CD4+ subsets. Fewer insertions but more deletions were seen at VDJ junctions in type 1 diabetes patients. Sampled from patients, naive, central memory and Treg TCRB repertoires appeared more similar than those sampled from healthy donors.

Expressed TCRB transcripts got sequenced, as all isolated RNA was reverse transcribed. Data came from immunoSEQ multiplex PCR; TCRdb stores just in-frame clones and leaves some out. The sample lists 600,000 to 700,000 clones; about an eighth were seen once. Cells sorted by CD45RO/CCR7/CD25/CD127/CD95/CD27 comprised CD4+ naive, central memory, regulatory and stem cell-like memory cells. The sequencing input was naive CD4+ T cells from blood. This sequence was found in a man in his late teens or twenties with type 1 diabetes. The chain couples TRBV5-1 to TRBJ1-6; tentatively, D is TRBD1 (6 bases). The CDR3 region has the DNA TGCGCCAGCAGCTTGGGCAGGGGTTCACCCCTCCACTTT. Protein: CASSLGRGSPLHF.